This TCR beta chain was sequenced during a study of T cell clonality in common variable immunodeficiency. Patients and controls were mostly of Caucasian heritage. This clone was counted at least ten times. Its antigen is currently unknown. The sequence runs out 3 residues before the end of the CDR3; the remainder is reconstructed from the germline J gene. This CDR3 is 13 amino acids long. The germline gives CDR1 SGHVS, CDR2 FNYEAQ. Trimming pared 2 bases from V and 4 bases from J, leaving 7 bases between. Study-level findings and limits: CVID subjects had higher TCRbeta clonality than healthy controls, most marked in about a third. T cell subpopulation sequencing would be needed to explain CVID clonality.

Sequencing input was equivalent genomic DNA from CVID and controls. Repertoires were generated with immunoSEQ multiplex PCR, while TCRdb's copy carries only in-frame clones and drops some. Listed for the sample are about 52,000 clones, none seen a single time. V usage is TRBV7-6 and J usage is TRBJ2-3; D remains unclear. The TCR was taken from a person between 18 and 75 years old in good health. The source material was peripheral blood mononuclear cells. The CDR3 loop reads CASSLQRSDTQYF. Partial CDR3 DNA: TGTGCCAGCAGCTTACAACGGTCAGATACG.